The next 32 T cell receptor beta chains were all read from a single sample in a study of shared clonotypes between healthy human individuals. The method was immunoSEQ multiplex PCR; TCRdb's version includes in-frame clones alone and lacks a portion of them. The top ten hold approximately 0.39% of the sample, which has fewer than 3 million clones, roughly 90% seen once. Sequencing was done on a sample of naive CD4+ T cells from PBMCs. As for subset: CD45RA+ positively selected. These receptors originate from a young man in good health. Some clones in this sample may be carry-over from other donors' samples.

Only one count was recorded for this clone. The chain is built from TRBV5-1 and TRBJ2-2; no reliable D call. The CDR3 runs 15 residues. In germline, CDR1 is SGHRS, CDR2 YFSETQ. The V gene lost 0 bases and the J gene lost 4 bases, with 10 bases spanning the gap. The CDR3 reads CASSLVVRVTGELFF. DNA of the CDR3: TGCGCCAGCAGCTTGGTAGTCAGAGTCACCGGGGAGCTGTTTTTT. Together with reference TRBV5-1 and TRBJ2-2, the CDR3 gives the full variable domain: KAGVTQTPRYLIKTRGQQVTLSCSPISGHRSVSWYQQTPGQGLQFLFEYFSETQRNKGNFPGRFSGRQFSNSRSEMNVSTLELGDSALYLCASSLVVRVTGELFFGEGSRLTVL.

In this sample, this clone turned up once. The chain joins TRBV7-3 to TRBJ2-2; D gene unclear. The V and J ends lost 4 bases and 0 bases respectively, with 6 bases between them. The CDR3 spans 14 residues. Germline V CDR1 and CDR2: SGHTA, FQGTGA. CDR3 DNA sequence: TGTGCCAGCAGCTCCCTAACGAACACCGGGGAGCTGTTTTTT. It yields the protein CASSSLTNTGELFF.

The chain couples TRBV18 to TRBJ2-1; unclear D gene. V was pared by 1 base and J by 0 bases, with 7 bases between. Germline CDR1 and CDR2: KGHSH and LQKENI. The CDR3 is 15 amino acids. CDR3 loop: CASSPQGFSYNEQFF. Written as DNA, the CDR3 is TGTGCCAGCTCACCACAGGGATTCTCCTACAATGAGCAGTTCTTC.

In the case of this clone: Other DNA sequences from this sample encode an identical CDR3 as well. This rearrangement joins TRBV11-3 to TRBJ2-1; D is undetermined. V was clipped by 2 bases and J by 5 bases, with 4 bases between them. Germline V gene sequence: CDR1 SGHNT, CDR2 YENEEA. The CDR3 totals 12 residues. In nucleotides, the CDR3 is TGTGCCAGCAGCTTAAGGGACAATGAGCAGTTCTTC. This gives the protein CASSLRDNEQFF.

V gene TRBV2 combines with J gene TRBJ2-7; TRBD1 matches at 9 bases. The ends lost 9 bases at V and 4 bases at J; junction bases unmatched: 7. Germline-derived CDR1 and CDR2 are SNHLY and FYNNEI. The CDR3 is 13 amino acids. The CDR3 nucleotides read TGTGCCAGAGGTGGGACAGGGCTGTACGAGCAGTACTTC. Translated, it gives CARGGTGLYEQYF.

The chain links TRBV7-9 to TRBJ2-1, with 12 bases aligning to TRBD2. The CDR3 contains 14 residues. The germline gives CDR1 SEHNR, CDR2 FQNEAQ (reference sequence). J gave up 7 bases and V 5 bases, and 3 bases lay outside the gene matches. This CDR3 is CASSVTSGRNEQFF. CDR3 sequence (DNA): TGTGCCAGCAGCGTAACTAGCGGGAGGAATGAGCAGTTCTTC.

The chain recombines TRBV7-3 with TRBJ1-2, with D perhaps TRBD1 (5 bases). The CDR3 covers 13 residues. Per the germline V gene, CDR1 is SGHTA and CDR2 is FQGTGA. Trimming removed 2 bases at V and 8 bases at J, with 12 bases between. The CDR3 here is CASSLLGQSGYTF. CDR3 DNA sequence: TGTGCCAGCAGCTTACTAGGACAATCAGGCTACACCTTC.

The chain recombines TRBV7-9 with TRBJ2-5, with 10 bases matching TRBD2. This CDR3 contains 15 residues. V gave up 2 bases and J gave up 8 bases; unmatched junction bases: 8. CDR1 is SEHNR, CDR2 FQNEAQ, per germline (reference sequence). CDR3 in DNA: TGTGCCAGCAGCTTACAAGGACTAGCGGTTAGAACCCAGTACTTC. Protein: CASSLQGLAVRTQYF.

This chain connects TRBV10-3 to TRBJ2-3; tentatively, D is TRBD1 (6 bases). CDR1 ENHRY and CDR2 SYGVKD come from the germline V gene. The CDR3 has 15 residues. V lost 3 bases, J lost 3 bases, and 13 bases lay in between. CDR3 DNA sequence: TGTGCCATCAGTGACTTGGGGGCTGGTACAGATACGCAGTATTTT. Its protein is CAISDLGAGTDTQYF.

As regards this clone: Other DNA sequences of this sample code for an identical CDR3. The V gene is TRBV10-3, the J gene TRBJ2-1; D may be TRBD1 (6 bases). In germline, CDR1 is ENHRY, CDR2 SYGVKD. This CDR3 has 15 residues. Trimming took 0 bases from V and 2 from J, leaving 8 bases between them. The CDR3 nucleotides read TGTGCCATCAGTGAGTCCGCAGGGGCCTACAATGAGCAGTTCTTC. Protein product: CAISESAGAYNEQFF.

The gene calls are TRBV5-6 and TRBJ1-1, with 8 positions matching TRBD1. V trimming: 2 bases; J trimming: 4 bases; junction bases outside the gene matches: 7. Germline CDR1 reads SGHDT; CDR2 reads YYEEEE. This CDR3 spans 15 amino acids. In DNA form, the CDR3 reads TGTGCCAGCAGCTTCGCCGGACAGGGAGGCACTGAAGCTTTCTTT. Translation gives CASSFAGQGGTEAFF.

The V gene is TRBV11-1, the J gene TRBJ2-7; TRBD2 matches at 12 bases. V trimming: 5 bases; J trimming: 0 bases; junction bases outside the gene matches: 5. The CDR3 is 16 amino acids. Germline V gene data show CDR1 as SGHAT and CDR2 as FQDESV (reference sequence). In DNA form, the CDR3 reads TGTGCCAGCAGCGGGTCTAGCGGGAGGGCCTCCTACGAGCAGTACTTC. It codes for CASSGSSGRASYEQYF.

The chain has TRBV5-1 and TRBJ2-1; 7 bases align to TRBD2. V lost 0 bases, J lost 9 bases, and 9 bases stayed unmatched. This CDR3 contains 15 residues. Germline CDR1 reads SGHRS; CDR2 reads YFSETQ. The CDR3 nucleotides read TGCGCCAGCAGCTTGGTAGGACTAGGGTCCCGTGAGCAGTTCTTC. The encoded protein is CASSLVGLGSREQFF. The complete variable domain, with remaining parts taken from reference TRBV5-1 and TRBJ2-1, reads KAGVTQTPRYLIKTRGQQVTLSCSPISGHRSVSWYQQTPGQGLQFLFEYFSETQRNKGNFPGRFSGRQFSNSRSEMNVSTLELGDSALYLCASSLVGLGSREQFFGPGTRLTVL.

The chain links TRBV9 to TRBJ2-7; 10 nucleotides line up with TRBD1. Germline V gene sequence: CDR1 SGDLS, CDR2 YYNGEE. This CDR3 contains 14 residues. The trim removed 0 bases at V and 7 bases at J, leaving 4 bases unmatched. As DNA, the CDR3 is TGTGCCAGCAGCGTAGGGACAGGGGGAGGTGAGCAGTACTTC. This codes for CASSVGTGGGEQYF.

A note on this clone: The same CDR3 is also encoded by other DNA sequences in this sample. The rearrangement uses TRBV28 and TRBJ1-5, with a tentative D call TRBD1 (5 bases). V was pared by 7 bases and J by 0 bases, with 10 bases between. The germline V gene encodes CDR1 MDHEN and CDR2 SYDVKM. This CDR3 contains 14 residues. CDR3 nucleotides: TGTGCCAGCACCCGGGGGGGTAGCAATCAGCCCCAGCATTTT. This encodes CASTRGGSNQPQHF. The full variable domain, rest sourced from reference TRBV28 and TRBJ1-5, is DVKVTQSSRYLVKRTGEKVFLECVQDMDHENMFWYRQDPGLGLRLIYFSYDVKMKEKGDIPEGYSVSREKKERFSLILESASTNQTSMYLCASTRGGSNQPQHFGDGTRLSIL.

J is TRBJ2-1 and V is TRBV5-1; D might be TRBD2 (5 bases). V was pared by 4 bases and J by 0 bases, with 14 bases between. The CDR3 extends over 16 amino acids. Germline lookup yields CDR1 SGHRS and CDR2 YFSETQ. The CDR3: CASSKRDRSSYNEQFF. As DNA, the CDR3 is TGCGCCAGCAGCAAACGGGATCGGAGCTCCTACAATGAGCAGTTCTTC.

The chain combines TRBV15 with TRBJ1-5; D not resolved. Trimming cost V 3 bases and J 2 bases, with 5 bases left between them. In germline, CDR1 is LNHNV, CDR2 YYDKDF (reference sequence). CDR3 size: 13 residues. The CDR3 region is CATSRRGNQPQHF. For the CDR3, the DNA is TGTGCCACCAGCAGGAGGGGCAATCAGCCCCAGCATTTT.

This sequence joins TRBV28 and TRBJ2-6; perhaps TRBD1 as D (6 bases). The CDR3 loop spans 17 amino acids. In germline, CDR1 is MDHEN, CDR2 SYDVKM. Trimming stripped 6 bases from V and 0 bases from J, with 15 bases between. The CDR3 DNA sequence: TGTGCCAGCAGGCAGCCGGGACAAACCTCTGGGGCCAACGTCCTGACTTTC. Residues: CASRQPGQTSGANVLTF.

V gene TRBV29-1 combines with J gene TRBJ1-2; 7 bases line up with TRBD1. With V trimmed by 7 bases and J by 2 bases, 16 bases remained unmatched. Germline lookup yields CDR1 SQVTM and CDR2 ANQGSEA. The CDR3 totals 16 residues. The CDR3 sequence: CSAEGVGGRGNYGYTF. The CDR3 region has the DNA TGCAGCGCCGAAGGGGTTGGCGGCAGGGGGAACTATGGCTACACCTTC.

The rearrangement uses TRBV6-1 and TRBJ2-3; 7 bases align to TRBD1. This CDR3 has 15 amino acids. CDR1 and CDR2 from the germline V gene are MNHNS and SASEGT. J lost 10 bases, V lost 4 bases, and 14 bases had no gene match. The DNA of the CDR3 is TGTGCCAGCAGTGGGGGACAGTTGGGGGAGTCGGCGCAGTATTTT. Translated: CASSGGQLGESAQYF.

The gene calls are TRBV6-6 and TRBJ1-2; 9 bases agree with TRBD1. The CDR3 runs 14 residues. The V gene's germline CDR1 is MNHNY and CDR2 SVGAGI (reference sequence). With 7 bases clipped from V and 4 bases from J, the junction kept 7 bases outside the gene matches. The CDR3 DNA reads as TGTGCCAGCAAAGGACAGGGGATAATCTATGGCTACACCTTC. Translating gives CASKGQGIIYGYTF.

The V call is TRBV20-1, the J call TRBJ2-1; D ambiguous. This CDR3 spans 11 amino acids. With 2 bases removed from V and 7 bases from J, the gap between germline ends came to 6 bases. Per germline, CDR1 DFQATT and CDR2 SNEGSKA (reference sequence). The CDR3 region has the DNA TGCAGTGCTAGAAGGCCTAATGAGCAGTTCTTC. Translation: CSARRPNEQFF.

CDR3 bases: TGTGCCAGCAGCTTAAATAGCGCGCATAGGGGAACAGATACGCAGTATTTT. Protein: CASSLNSAHRGTDTQYF. The genes are TRBV7-6 and TRBJ2-3, with D possibly called TRBD1 or TRBD2 (5 bases each). Germline V gives CDR1 SGHVS, CDR2 FNYEAQ. The CDR3 is 17 amino acids. V lost 2 bases and J 3 bases, leaving 18 bases between the germline ends.

This clone appeared a few times. The chain joins TRBV4-1 to TRBJ1-5, with D uncertain. This CDR3 contains 14 residues. Trimming stripped 5 bases from V and 1 base from J, with 9 bases between. CDR1 and CDR2 from the germline V gene are MGHRA and YSYEKL. CDR3 protein: CASSTIKSNQPQHF. In DNA form, the CDR3 reads TGCGCCAGCAGCACTATTAAGAGCAATCAGCCCCAGCATTTT.

CDR3 sequence (DNA): TGCAGTGCTAGGCAAAGGGAGACCCAGTACTTC. Its translation: CSARQRETQYF. The chain carries TRBV20-1 and TRBJ2-5; D is ambiguous. The V gene's germline CDR1 is DFQATT and CDR2 SNEGSKA (reference sequence). This CDR3 contains 11 residues. With 3 bases removed from V and 5 bases from J, the gap between germline ends came to 7 bases.

This chain connects TRBV28 to TRBJ1-4; no clear D gene. Trimming shortened V by 5 bases and J by 8 bases, and 21 bases separated the two germline ends. The CDR3 covers 16 residues. Germline CDR1 is MDHEN and CDR2 is SYDVKM. The CDR3 DNA reads TGTGCCAGCAGTCTCCCTTTGGGTACGCGTGAGGAAAAACTGTTTTTT. Translating it yields CASSLPLGTREEKLFF.

The V and J genes are TRBV28 and TRBJ1-6, with a tentative D call TRBD1 (5 bases). The V end lost 6 bases, the J end lost 10 bases, and 19 bases lay between the germline ends. Looked up from germline, CDR1 is MDHEN and CDR2 is SYDVKM. The CDR3 is 15 amino acids. The CDR3 loop reads CASSAPWGAPSPLHF. The CDR3 region has the DNA TGTGCCAGCAGCGCCCCTTGGGGCGCCCCCTCACCCCTCCACTTT.

The table lists this clone with a count of one. V usage is TRBV2 and J usage is TRBJ2-7, with 7 bases matching TRBD2. The CDR3 has 15 amino acids. V dropped 3 bases and J dropped 3; count of bases not matched to a gene: 8. Germline CDR1 reads SNHLY; CDR2 reads FYNNEI. The CDR3 DNA is TGTGCCAGCAGTGAGGGAGGGCGACACCTCTACGAGCAGTACTTC. Its translation: CASSEGGRHLYEQYF.

This chain uses TRBV7-3 with TRBJ2-1; D is ambiguous. Per the germline V gene, CDR1 is SGHTA and CDR2 is FQGTGA. The CDR3 runs to 13 residues. Trimming left V 8 bases short and J 2 bases short, with 10 bases between. The CDR3 nucleotides are TGTGCCAGCGGCCCCGGCGCCTACAATGAGCAGTTCTTC. Translating gives CASGPGAYNEQFF. Full variable domain (remainder filled in from reference TRBV7-3 and TRBJ2-1): GAGVSQTPSNKVTEKGKYVELRCDPISGHTALYWYRQSLGQGPEFLIYFQGTGAADDSGLPNDRFFAVRPEGSVSTLKIQRTERGDSAVYLCASGPGAYNEQFFGPGTRLTVL.

The chain uses TRBV5-5 and TRBJ2-2; D is undetermined. The V gene's germline CDR1 is SGHKS and CDR2 YYEKEE (reference sequence). With 1 base removed from V and 7 bases from J, the gap between germline ends came to 11 bases. The CDR3 spans 14 residues. The CDR3 region is CASSLRGWGGELFF. DNA of the CDR3: TGTGCCAGCAGCTTGAGAGGATGGGGCGGGGAGCTGTTTTTT.

V usage is TRBV18 and J usage is TRBJ2-1, with D possibly matching TRBD2 (6 bases). The CDR3 is 15 residues long. Trimming removed 3 bases at V and 3 bases at J, with 12 bases between. Per germline, CDR1 KGHSH and CDR2 LQKENI. The CDR3 DNA sequence: TGTGCCAGCTCACCGATACCGGGACTCTACAATGAGCAGTTCTTC. Its translation: CASSPIPGLYNEQFF.

This chain uses TRBV5-1 with TRBJ2-3; TRBD1 matches at 8 bases. CDR3 size: 16 residues. V was clipped by 4 bases and J by 4 bases; unmatched bases: 11. Germline values: CDR1 SGHRS, CDR2 YFSETQ. Here the CDR3 DNA reads TGCGCCAGCAGCGGACGGACAGGGAATGAGGCAGATACGCAGTATTTT. Translated: CASSGRTGNEADTQYF.